This is a list of T cell receptor beta chains from one sample in a study of cytomegalovirus exposure and HLA in healthy donors. Libraries were prepared by immunoSEQ multiplex PCR; TCRdb keeps only in-frame clonotypes and omits some of them. The data show about 180,000 clones, 70% to 85% seen once. Sequencing input: PBMCs. The receptors here all came from a man younger than 35 in good health and CMV-seronegative. CDR3s include the opening cysteine and the closing phenylalanine or tryptophan.

V	CDR3
TRBV5-6	CASSKGQLNTEAFF
TRBV11-1	CASSPSGNTEAFF
TRBV7-3	CASSLTSLETITDTQYF
TRBV10-3	CAISKSGPLDTEAFF
TRBV11-2	CASSSTGTSGSGGTDTQYF
TRBV4-2	CASSQDVAGGVQETQYF
TRBV13	CASSLGDRDTGELFF
TRBV2	CASSEARVGYEQYF
TRBV28	CASSLMREGTTDTQYF
TRBV5-1	CASSLDGQGDRRAPLHF
TRBV7-9	CASSGGTVFGYTF
TRBV6-5	CASKETGTSYNEQFF
TRBV5-1	CASSLMTGLNTEAFF
TRBV5-4	CASSLDRNYGYTF
TRBV7-9	CASSYRQGLSYEQYF
TRBV19	CASSSSRDRGPGTGELFF
TRBV7-2	CASSSDRVHEQYF
TRBV7-9	CASSPQGLNEQFF
TRBV19	CASSADRGLEAFF
TRBV28	CASSTWGTYRGRIYGYTF
TRBV6-5	CASSYSRTGNGEQYF
TRBV7-2	CASSLDTKGYEQYF
TRBV18	CASSPTPDHNEKLFF
TRBV30	CAWSDQGFGELFF
TRBV4-3	CASSQVAGYNEQFF
TRBV4-2	CASSHPVSSGGRNEQFF
TRBV30	CAWSVRRISGANVLTF
TRBV5-4	CASSLGTENTEAFF
TRBV19	CASSTTWDYSYNEQFF
TRBV2	CASSGSGGASYNEQFF
TRBV7-8	CASSSRTSGGSSYNEQFF
TRBV5-1	CASTGGSYQETQYF
TRBV7-8	CASKGLAEQYF
TRBV10-3	CAIGAGGVYNEQFF
TRBV21-1	CASSRATGTSGPWSSYEQYF
TRBV5-5	CASSLRGEAANTEAFF
TRBV30	CAWSYRENQPQHF
TRBV28	CASSFPYRGGNGYTF
TRBV2	CASTRVRDNQPQHF
TRBV9	CASSVGTSGRTNTQYF
TRBV29-1	CSVGEGTALWVGELFF
TRBV10-2	CASNPGLTRYTQYF
TRBV4-1	CASSQVEGRNEQYF
TRBV7-9	CASSSTGGQPQHF
TRBV9	CASSSSLRGTLHF